This TCR beta chain was profiled in a study of blood T cell repertoires in COVID-19. The wider study: COVID-19 samples from acute and convalescent phases originated in the United States, Italy and Spain.

Repertoires were generated with immunoSEQ multiplex PCR, while TCRdb's copy carries only in-frame clones and drops some. The sample records about 65,000 clones, 85% to 95% being singletons. Source material: peripheral blood. This TCR was sampled from a man aged 65 to 79 with active COVID-19.

The CDR3 DNA reads as TGTGCCAGCAGCTTAGGGGGACTGACCTCTGGAAACACCATATATTTT. Amino acids: CASSLGGLTSGNTIYF. V usage is TRBV7-8 and J usage is TRBJ1-3, with D perhaps matching TRBD1 (5 bases). Trimming pared 1 base from V and 0 bases from J, leaving 10 bases between. Germline V gene data show CDR1 as SGHVS and CDR2 as FQNEAQ. There are 16 residues in the CDR3.